A selection of T cell receptor beta chains follows, all from one sample in a study of beta chain features in type 1 diabetes. The assay was immunoSEQ multiplex PCR, and TCRdb's table has in-frame clones only and misses some. The sample lists over 650,000 clones, 11% to 15% occurring once. Sequences were obtained from naive CD4+ T cells from blood. Source of these receptors: a man between 18 and 35 years old with type 1 diabetes. Each CDR3 is given with its conserved first and last residue. Fields, in order: V gene, D gene, J gene, clone size, CDR3 protein, CDR3 DNA. D genes are given only for firm matches. Not all rows give a size; the values are once, few, many and, for expanded clones, a class.

TRBV30	-	TRBJ2-6	-	CAWSSGGGANVLTF	TGTGCCTGGAGTTCGGGTGGAGGGGCCAACGTCCTGACTTTC
TRBV2	-	TRBJ1-5	few	CASRETGDQPQHF	TGTGCCAGCAGGGAGACAGGAGATCAGCCCCAGCATTTT
TRBV7-2	-	TRBJ2-3	few	CASSIFTDTQYF	TGTGCCAGCAGCATTTTCACAGATACGCAGTATTTT
TRBV25-1	-	TRBJ2-7	few	CASSEAGLLYEQYF	TGTGCCAGCAGTGAGGCTGGATTACTCTACGAGCAGTACTTC
TRBV5-1	-	TRBJ2-5	-	CASRATGRGIQETQYF	TGCGCCAGCAGAGCGACGGGACGGGGAATCCAAGAGACCCAGTACTTC
TRBV14	TRBD2	TRBJ2-1	few	CASSLWGGNYNEQFF	TGTGCCAGCAGCCTTTGGGGAGGGAACTACAATGAGCAGTTCTTC
TRBV29-1	-	TRBJ2-3	few	CSVLQGPDTQYF	TGCAGCGTCTTACAGGGCCCAGATACGCAGTATTTT
TRBV15	-	TRBJ1-2	-	CATSREKVRSLEYGYTF	TGTGCCACCAGCAGAGAAAAAGTACGGAGCTTAGAGTATGGCTACACCTTC
TRBV7-9	TRBD1	TRBJ1-5	-	CASSPRGNSNQPQHF	TGTGCCAGCAGCCCCAGGGGGAATAGCAATCAGCCCCAGCATTTT
TRBV19	-	TRBJ2-6	-	CASMRGVAGANVLTF	TGTGCCAGTATGCGGGGAGTGGCTGGGGCCAACGTCCTGACTTTC
TRBV18	-	TRBJ1-5	few	CASSPTPAGNQPQHF	TGTGCCAGCTCACCGACTCCCGCGGGCAATCAGCCCCAGCATTTT
TRBV30	-	TRBJ2-1	few	CAWSTGAYNEQFF	TGTGCCTGGAGTACGGGGGCCTACAATGAGCAGTTCTTC
TRBV27	TRBD2	TRBJ2-3	-	CASSFRLAASTDTQYF	TGTGCCAGCAGTTTCCGACTAGCGGCTAGCACAGATACGCAGTATTTT
TRBV7-9	TRBD1	TRBJ2-4	few	CASSRPGTERNIQYF	TGTGCCAGCAGCCGACCCGGGACAGAACGGAACATTCAGTACTTC
TRBV19	-	TRBJ2-1	-	CATSAGSANNEQFF	TGTGCCACATCCGCAGGGTCTGCCAACAATGAGCAGTTCTTC
TRBV29-1	-	TRBJ1-2	few	CRSGRIRSLGGYTF	TGCAGGTCTGGCCGAATAAGGAGCCTCGGTGGCTACACCTTC
TRBV27	-	TRBJ2-2	once	CASTFDRTNTGELFF	TGTGCCAGCACCTTCGACAGGACGAACACCGGGGAGCTGTTTTTT
TRBV5-4	-	TRBJ2-3	few	CASSLDSDTQYF	TGTGCCAGCAGCTTGGATTCAGATACGCAGTATTTT
TRBV4-2	-	TRBJ2-3	few	CASSHSRGTDTQYF	TGTGCCAGCAGCCACTCCCGTGGCACAGATACGCAGTATTTT
TRBV9	-	TRBJ2-2	-	CASSVEAYTGELFF	TGTGCCAGCAGCGTAGAAGCCTACACCGGGGAGCTGTTTTTT
TRBV9	-	TRBJ2-5	few	CASSVDPKAETQYF	TGTGCCAGCAGCGTAGATCCCAAAGCTGAGACCCAGTACTTC
TRBV5-4	TRBD1	TRBJ1-2	-	CASSLINTGGLGGYTF	TGTGCCAGCAGCTTGATAAATACAGGGGGCTTAGGTGGCTACACCTTC
TRBV19	-	TRBJ2-1	-	CASSRLAYNEQFF	TGTGCCAGTAGTAGACTTGCGTACAATGAGCAGTTCTTC
TRBV10-3	TRBD1	TRBJ2-5	few	CAISAGQGIETQYF	TGTGCCATCAGCGCGGGACAGGGGATAGAGACCCAGTACTTC
TRBV1	-	TRBJ1-6	-	CTSSQPGQPMSPLHF	TGCACCAGCAGCCAGCCGGGACAGCCCATGAGTCCCCTCCACTTT
TRBV5-1	-	TRBJ2-1	few	CASSSGARLYNEQFF	TGCGCCAGCAGCTCAGGGGCGCGCCTCTACAATGAGCAGTTCTTC
TRBV4-1	-	TRBJ1-2	few	CASSQVSYGYTF	TGCGCCAGCAGCCAAGTGTCTTATGGCTACACCTTC
TRBV10-3	-	TRBJ2-3	-	CAISGLPLTDTQYF	TGTGCCATCAGTGGGCTACCCCTCACAGATACGCAGTATTTT
TRBV28	-	TRBJ1-5	-	CASSRHTGNQPQHF	TGTGCCAGCAGTCGCCATACAGGGAATCAGCCCCAGCATTTT
TRBV5-1	TRBD1	TRBJ2-2	-	CASSSSGQAPGELFF	TGCGCCAGCAGCTCCTCTGGACAGGCCCCCGGGGAGCTGTTTTTT
TRBV7-2	TRBD1	TRBJ1-2	-	CASSLNALGQDYGYTF	TGTGCCAGCAGCTTAAACGCACTCGGACAGGACTATGGCTACACCTTC
TRBV5-1	-	TRBJ1-2	-	CASSLEQLDGYTF	TGCGCCAGCAGCTTGGAACAGCTAGATGGCTACACCTTC
TRBV25-1	-	TRBJ1-2	-	CASREDSYGYTF	TGTGCCAGCAGGGAGGACAGCTATGGCTACACCTTC
TRBV30	-	TRBJ2-5	few	CAWTKAGLPETQYF	TGTGCCTGGACCAAGGCGGGACTTCCAGAGACCCAGTACTTC
TRBV19	TRBD2	TRBJ2-1	few	CASSPLFLAGVGNYNEQFF	TGTGCCAGTAGTCCACTTTTCCTAGCGGGAGTAGGGAACTACAATGAGCAGTTCTTC
TRBV30	TRBD1	TRBJ1-1	-	CAWSRQGDTEAFF	TGTGCCTGGAGTAGACAGGGAGACACTGAAGCTTTCTTT
TRBV9	TRBD2	TRBJ2-3	-	CASSAAGGNTDTQYF	TGTGCCAGCAGCGCTGCGGGGGGCAACACAGATACGCAGTATTTT
TRBV28	-	TRBJ2-7	-	CASSLVQYYEQYF	TGTGCCAGCAGTTTAGTACAGTACTACGAGCAGTACTTC
TRBV7-6	-	TRBJ2-5	-	CASTSQTGKETQYF	TGTGCCAGCACCTCCCAGACAGGAAAAGAGACCCAGTACTTC
TRBV30	-	TRBJ2-7	few	CAWQGRPYEQYF	TGTGCCTGGCAGGGAAGGCCCTACGAGCAGTACTTC
TRBV10-3	TRBD2	TRBJ2-2	-	CAITGLAGGAGELFF	TGTGCCATCACGGGGCTAGCGGGAGGAGCCGGGGAGCTGTTTTTT
TRBV4-2	-	TRBJ2-2	-	CASSLRGATGELFF	TGTGCCAGCAGCCTTCGGGGGGCGACCGGGGAGCTGTTTTTT